What follows are 21 T cell receptor beta chains derived from one specimen sequenced in a study of T-cell reconstitution after alpha-beta-depleted transplantation in children. For TCRbeta, the library was prepared with unique molecular identifiers. Each CDR3 protein is one row after TCRdb ran MiXCR on the PCR reads. The table has more than 90,000 distinct CDR3 sequences, approximately 9.2% seen once. The specimen comprised PBMCs from the stem cell graft donor, sampled from the stem cell graft. Every receptor here comes from a human donor who donated a stem cell graft to a child with congenital amegakaryocytic thrombocytopenia.

Turning to this clonotype: One base away lies a much larger clone, so this may be a sequencing read error. This chain links TRBV6-5 with TRBJ2-1; D is tentatively TRBD1 or TRBD2 (5 bases each). CDR1 is MNHEY and CDR2 is SVGAGI in the germline V gene. CDR3 length: 11 residues. Trimming removed 11 bases at V and 12 bases at J, with 17 bases between. The CDR3 sequence: CAVRGAVWQFF. The CDR3 bases are TGTGCCGTCAGAGGGGCGGTTTGGCAGTTCTTC.

The chain couples TRBV3-1 to TRBJ2-1, with 9 positions matching TRBD2. Per the germline V gene, CDR1 is LGHDT and CDR2 is YNNKEL (reference sequence). V lost 11 bases and J lost 4; bases outside the gene matches: 12. The CDR3 length is 15 residues. CDR3 protein: CACSQGAGGYNEQFF. Written as DNA, the CDR3 is TGTGCCTGCTCCCAAGGAGCGGGGGGATACAATGAGCAGTTCTTC.

This clonotype was counted ten times or more. V usage is TRBV9 and J usage is TRBJ2-1; 8 bases fit TRBD2. The CDR3 is made up of 14 amino acids. The V gene end was trimmed by 4 bases and the J gene end by 8 bases; junction bases not matched to a gene: 8. CDR1 and CDR2 (germline): SGDLS, YYNGEE. The CDR3 spells CASSLSAGGDEQFF. The CDR3 nucleotides are TGTGCCAGCAGCCTCTCCGCGGGGGGAGATGAGCAGTTCTTC.

The gene calls are TRBV14 and TRBJ2-1; no reliable D call. CDR1 is SGHDN and CDR2 is FVKESK in the germline V gene. The CDR3 length is 15 residues. V was pared by 4 bases and J by 15 bases, with 25 bases between. The CDR3 DNA sequence: TGTGCCAGCAGCCCGCAAGATGCAGGAGCGAAACCGGCGTTCTTC. Translating it yields CASSPQDAGAKPAFF.

This clonotype appeared many times. The chain combines TRBV28 with TRBJ2-6; D call uncertain. Germline values: CDR1 MDHEN, CDR2 SYDVKM. The V and J ends lost 4 bases and 0 bases respectively, with 10 bases between them. This CDR3 is built from 16 residues. The CDR3 DNA follows: TGTGCCAGCAGTTGGTTGAAGGGCTCTGGGGCCAACGTCCTGACTTTC. Protein sequence: CASSWLKGSGANVLTF.

The table lists this clonotype with many counts. The chain uses TRBV7-9 and TRBJ2-1, with D possibly being TRBD2 (5 bases). CDR1 is SEHNR and CDR2 is FQNEAQ in the germline V gene (reference sequence). Trimming took 0 bases from V and 0 from J, leaving 6 bases between them. There are 15 residues in the CDR3. CDR3 sequence (DNA): TGTGCCAGCAGCTTAGCCGGGAACTCCTACAATGAGCAGTTCTTC. This codes for CASSLAGNSYNEQFF.

Ten or more counts support this clonotype. The genes are TRBV6-1 and TRBJ1-5; 8 bases fit TRBD1. The junction had 11 bases not matched to a gene; V was cut back by 1 base and J by 9 bases. Per germline, CDR1 MNHNS and CDR2 SASEGT. The length of the CDR3 is 16 residues. The CDR3 spells CASSEEGWTGKRPQHF. CDR3 nucleotides: TGTGCCAGCAGTGAAGAAGGTTGGACAGGGAAAAGGCCCCAGCATTTT.

Many counts were recorded for this clonotype. The V and J genes are TRBV29-1 and TRBJ2-1; the D is unclear. Germline loops: CDR1 SQVTM, CDR2 ANQGSEA. The CDR3 sequence is 11 residues long. Trimming took off 7 bases at V and 3 bases at J, with 7 bases between the two ends. The CDR3 sequence: CSAWDYNEQFF. DNA of the CDR3: TGCAGCGCTTGGGACTACAATGAGCAGTTCTTC.

This clonotype was detected many times. The chain's CDR3 is CASRHRTEETQYF. The CDR3 region has the DNA TGTGCCAGCAGACACCGAACGGAAGAGACCCAGTACTTC. V is TRBV7-9 and J is TRBJ2-5; no reliable D call. In germline, CDR1 is SEHNR, CDR2 FQNEAQ (reference sequence). The germline V and J ends were trimmed by 6 bases and 3 bases, with 11 bases remaining between them. This CDR3 is built from 13 residues.

This clonotype occurred many times. The chain couples TRBV27 to TRBJ2-7; a weak D match, TRBD1 (5 bases). Between the trimmed V and J ends, which lost 6 bases and 2 bases, there was a span of 11 bases. The CDR3 is made up of 13 amino acids. CDR1 MNHEY and CDR2 SMNVEV come from the germline V gene (reference sequence). The CDR3 spells CASRRTGAYEQYF. The CDR3 nucleotides are TGTGCCAGCAGACGAACAGGCGCCTACGAGCAGTACTTC.

There are many counts of this clonotype. This chain uses TRBV5-1 with TRBJ2-7; 7 nucleotides agree with TRBD1. This CDR3 comprises 17 residues. In germline, CDR1 is SGHRS, CDR2 YFSETQ. The V gene end was trimmed by 4 bases and the J gene end by 0 bases; junction bases not matched to a gene: 13. CDR3: CASSPLGTAAYSYEQYF. CDR3 sequence (DNA): TGCGCCAGCAGCCCCCTGGGGACAGCTGCTTACTCCTACGAGCAGTACTTC.

At least ten counts were recorded for this clonotype. This rearrangement joins TRBV29-1 to TRBJ2-3, with 10 nucleotides matching TRBD1. The CDR3 spans 15 residues. The V gene's germline CDR1 is SQVTM and CDR2 ANQGSEA. J lost 6 bases, V lost 0 bases, and 6 bases had no gene match. CDR3 protein: CSVEDYGQGGDTQYF. The CDR3 DNA sequence: TGCAGCGTTGAAGACTATGGACAGGGGGGGGATACGCAGTATTTT.

This clonotype showed up just a few times. The rearrangement joins TRBV5-4 to TRBJ2-7, with D possibly being TRBD1 (6 bases). Germline-derived CDR1 and CDR2 are SGHNT and YYREEE (reference sequence). The CDR3 covers 15 residues. Trimming cost V 0 bases and J 5 bases, with 15 bases left between them. The CDR3 region has the DNA TGTGCCAGCAGCTTGGATCTTGCCAGGGGAAACGAGCAGTACTTC. As protein: CASSLDLARGNEQYF.

This clonotype was seen ten or more times. The chain has TRBV10-3 and TRBJ1-1; 7 bases match TRBD1. This CDR3 comprises 14 residues. Germline trimming cut 3 bases from V and 2 bases from J; bases unmatched to any gene: 3. CDR1 and CDR2 from the germline V gene are ENHRY and SYGVKD. The CDR3 DNA reads as TGTGCCATCAGTGATAAGGGGGCCAACACTGAAGCTTTCTTT. It specifies CAISDKGANTEAFF.

Many counts were recorded for this clonotype. The chain links TRBV7-2 to TRBJ1-1, with 8 bases fitting TRBD1. The CDR3 totals 14 residues. Germline V lookup: CDR1 SGHTA, CDR2 FQGNSA. After removal of 5 bases from V and 4 bases from J, the junction contained 6 bases not matched to a gene. The CDR3 spells CASSGQGPGTEAFF. DNA for the CDR3: TGTGCCAGCAGCGGACAGGGACCGGGCACTGAAGCTTTCTTT.

Many counts were recorded for this clonotype. The V call is TRBV7-9, the J call TRBJ2-7, with D uncertain. The CDR3 consists of 14 residues. The germline V gene encodes CDR1 SEHNR and CDR2 FQNEAQ (reference sequence). V was pared by 1 base and J by 0 bases, with 7 bases between. The CDR3 DNA reads TGTGCCAGCAGCTTAGGCAGGAGCTCCTACGAGCAGTACTTC. It yields the protein CASSLGRSSYEQYF. The entire variable domain, with the rest obtained from reference TRBV7-9 and TRBJ2-7, is as follows: DTGVSQNPRHKITKRGQNVTFRCDPISEHNRLYWYRQTLGQGPEFLTYFQNEAQLEKSRLLSDRFSAERPKGSFSTLEIQRTEQGDSAMYLCASSLGRSSYEQYFGPGTRLTVT.

The V call is TRBV18, the J call TRBJ1-1; D gene uncertain. The germline V and J ends were trimmed by 4 bases and 1 base, with 10 bases remaining between them. Germline lookup yields CDR1 KGHSH and CDR2 LQKENI. This CDR3 contains 14 residues. Here the CDR3 DNA reads TGTGCCAGCTCACATAGTCCATCGAACACTGAAGCTTTCTTT. This codes for CASSHSPSNTEAFF. Combining the CDR3 with reference TRBV18 and TRBJ1-1 gives the whole variable domain NAGVMQNPRHLVRRRGQEARLRCSPMKGHSHVYWYRQLPEEGLKFMVYLQKENIIDESGMPKERFSAEFPKEGPSILRIQQVVRGDSAAYFCASSHSPSNTEAFFGQGTRLTVV.

This clonotype appeared many times. As DNA, the CDR3 is TGTGCCAGCAGCTCCGTGAGGGTCTCTGAAGCTTTCTTT. This encodes CASSSVRVSEAFF. This chain connects TRBV7-2 to TRBJ1-1; D remains unclear. V was clipped by 4 bases and J by 6 bases, with 12 bases between them. Germline-derived CDR1 and CDR2 are SGHTA and FQGNSA. The CDR3 is 13 residues long.

This clonotype was counted at least ten times. The chain uses TRBV5-1 and TRBJ2-2; D is uncertain. This CDR3 is built from 15 residues. Trimming removed 0 bases from V and 4 bases from J, with 10 bases in between. Germline V lookup: CDR1 SGHRS, CDR2 YFSETQ. Here the CDR3 DNA reads TGCGCCAGCAGCTTGGAGGTTCTTCCCACCGGGGAGCTGTTTTTT. This sequence encodes CASSLEVLPTGELFF.

This clonotype was seen at least ten times. V is TRBV12-3 or TRBV12-4 and J is TRBJ2-2, with 8 positions matching TRBD1. Losses at the gene ends were 5 bases for V and 1 base for J; bases not matched to a gene: 6. The CDR3 totals 16 residues. The DNA for the CDR3 is TGTGCCAGCAGTCCCAGGACAGGGATGAACACCGGGGAGCTGTTTTTT. Protein: CASSPRTGMNTGELFF.

The rearrangement uses TRBV11-2 and TRBJ2-2, with 8 bases aligning to TRBD1. V trimming: 3 bases; J trimming: 8 bases; junction bases outside the gene matches: 5. This CDR3 has 14 residues. From germline, CDR1 is SGHAT and CDR2 FQNNGV. CDR3 sequence reads: CASSFDRGSGELFF. The CDR3 DNA sequence: TGTGCCAGCAGCTTCGACAGGGGTTCTGGGGAGCTGTTTTTT.